These 3 T cell receptor beta chains came from one sample sequenced in a study of blood T cell repertoires in COVID-19. Sequenced by immunoSEQ multiplex PCR; TCRdb stores in-frame clones only, minus some. The profile shows 46,000 or so clones, about nine tenths of them singletons. The specimen was peripheral blood. The receptors were sampled from a man aged 60 to 75 with active or convalescent COVID-19.

The chain has TRBV11-2 and TRBJ2-1, with 8 bases aligning to TRBD1. The CDR3 is 15 residues long. Germline V lookup: CDR1 SGHAT, CDR2 FQNNGV. V trimming: 2 bases; J trimming: 5 bases; junction bases outside the gene matches: 5. The CDR3 reads CASSLMGQDDNEQFF. The CDR3 DNA follows: TGTGCCAGCAGCTTAATGGGACAGGATGACAATGAGCAGTTCTTC.

J is TRBJ1-5 and V is TRBV2, with D maybe TRBD1 (6 bases). The germline V gene has CDR1 SNHLY and CDR2 FYNNEI. Between the trimmed V and J ends, which lost 4 bases and 3 bases, there was a span of 10 bases. CDR3 length equals 14 residues. The CDR3 nucleotides read TGTGCCAGCAGTGGGACAGTCTCCAATCAGCCCCAGCATTTT. Translation: CASSGTVSNQPQHF. Combining the CDR3 with reference TRBV2 and TRBJ1-5 gives the whole variable domain EPEVTQTPSHQVTQMGQEVILRCVPISNHLYFYWYRQILGQKVEFLVSFYNNEISEKSEIFDDQFSVERPDGSNFTLKIRSTKLEDSAMYFCASSGTVSNQPQHFGDGTRLSIL.

CDR3 sequence reads: CASSIPLAKNIQYF. CDR3 nucleotides: TGTGCCAGTAGTATCCCCTTAGCCAAAAACATTCAGTACTTC. V gene TRBV19 combines with J gene TRBJ2-4; no reliable D call. CDR1 is LNHDA and CDR2 is SQIVND in the germline V gene (reference sequence). V lost 3 bases to trimming and J lost 0 bases, with 6 bases between them. The CDR3 covers 14 residues.